This entry lists 22 T cell receptor beta chains sequenced from one sample in a study of T-cell reconstitution after alpha-beta-depleted transplantation in children. A library of TCRbeta sequences, prepared with unique molecular identifiers, was generated. TCRdb passed the PCR reads through MiXCR, listing each CDR3 protein once. The repertoire holds around 180,000 distinct CDR3 sequences, with more than 9.5% as singletons. The sample in question was PBMCs, obtained before TCRalphabeta/CD19-depleted stem cell transplant. The receptors here all came from a boy between 2 and 10 years old with acute myeloid leukemia, due to receive a stem cell transplant.

The rearrangement links TRBV23-1 to TRBJ2-7; D gene uncertain. TRBV23-1 is filed as an ORF, its function uncertain. This CDR3 has 16 residues. Trimming pared 3 bases from V and 0 bases from J, leaving 15 bases between. Here the CDR3 DNA reads TGCGCCAGCAGTCAGCCCTCCTCGCCGGCCTCCTACGAGCAGTACTTC. Protein: CASSQPSSPASYEQYF.

In its sample, this clonotype was seen many times. This sequence joins TRBV7-2 and TRBJ2-7; 8 bases align to TRBD2. The CDR3 spans 15 residues. CDR1 is SGHTA and CDR2 is FQGNSA in the germline V gene. V shed 5 bases, J shed 0 bases, and the junction held 6 bases outside the gene matches. The CDR3: CASSPREGRSYEQYF. The CDR3 bases are TGTGCCAGCAGCCCCCGGGAGGGCCGCTCCTACGAGCAGTACTTC.

Ten or more counts support this clonotype. This chain connects TRBV7-8 to TRBJ2-7; maybe TRBD2 (5 bases). The CDR3 runs to 14 residues. V lost 1 base to trimming and J lost 3 bases, with 10 bases between them. CDR1 is SGHVS and CDR2 is FQNEAQ in the germline V gene. This chain's CDR3 is CASSLGLAGYEQYV. In DNA form, the CDR3 reads TGTGCCAGCAGCTTAGGCCTCGCGGGCTACGAGCAGTACGTC.

This clonotype was seen at least ten times. The chain carries TRBV4-1 and TRBJ1-1; D gene unclear. The germline V and J ends were trimmed by 1 base and 5 bases, with 14 bases remaining between them. Germline-derived CDR1 and CDR2 are MGHRA and YSYEKL. There are 15 residues in the CDR3. As DNA, the CDR3 is TGCGCCAGCAGCCAAGGTGGGCTGGGGTATACTGAAGCTTTCTTT. It encodes CASSQGGLGYTEAFF.

Many counts were recorded for this clonotype. The chain carries TRBV12-3 or TRBV12-4 and TRBJ1-2, with D possibly matching TRBD1 (5 bases). The germline V and J ends were trimmed by 3 bases and 8 bases, with 19 bases remaining between them. This CDR3 is built from 15 residues. The CDR3, as DNA: TGTGCCAGCAGTTTTCTAAGGGGAGGGGTGAGCGGCTACACCTTC. This encodes CASSFLRGGVSGYTF.

Of note for this clonotype: This sequence may be a read error, since a much larger clone differs from it by one base. The rearrangement uses TRBV7-9 and TRBJ2-1; tentative D call: TRBD2 (5 bases). Looked up from germline, CDR1 is SEHNR and CDR2 is FQNEAQ (reference sequence). The CDR3 extends over 14 amino acids. This CDR3 reads CASSLGPLANEQSF. The CDR3 bases are TGTGCCAGCAGCTTAGGGCCCCTAGCAAATGAGCAGTCCTTC.

The chain is built from TRBV20-1 and TRBJ2-7; 8 bases align to TRBD1. CDR3 length: 19 residues. CDR1 DFQATT and CDR2 SNEGSKA come from the germline V gene (reference sequence). CDR3 sequence: CSPRMNRDRLIPPLYEQYF. CDR3 coding DNA: TGCAGCCCCAGGATGAACCGGGACAGGCTTATCCCCCCTCTCTACGAGCAGTACTTC.

This clonotype has at least ten counts. The chain recombines TRBV12-3 or TRBV12-4 with TRBJ2-1; TRBD1 might be the D (6 bases). The CDR3 consists of 14 residues. V shed 7 bases and J shed 3 bases, with 13 bases lying between them. The CDR3 region is CASTSTTGYNEQFF. CDR3 coding DNA: TGTGCCAGCACCTCAACGACAGGCTACAATGAGCAGTTCTTC.

This clonotype was counted many times. This sequence joins TRBV10-3 and TRBJ2-5; the match to TRBD2 covers 12 bases. Losses at the gene ends were 6 bases for V and 5 bases for J; bases not matched to a gene: 19. The CDR3 totals 19 residues. Germline-derived CDR1 and CDR2 are ENHRY and SYGVKD. CDR3 sequence (DNA): TGTGCCATCAGCCAGTCACCCCCCACTAGCGGGAGGAGAGAGGAGACCCAGTACTTC. Protein: CAISQSPPTSGRREETQYF.

This clonotype was seen many times. This chain links TRBV28 with TRBJ2-5; 7 nucleotides align to TRBD2. V lost 6 bases and J lost 7; bases outside the gene matches: 11. This CDR3 region has 14 residues. Per the germline V gene, CDR1 is MDHEN and CDR2 is SYDVKM. The CDR3 bases are TGTGCCAGCAGCCTCCCGAGCGGGGTTGTGACCCAGTACTTC. It is translated as CASSLPSGVVTQYF.

There are many counts of this clonotype. In nucleotides, the CDR3 is TGCAGCGTCGTCAGACTAGCGGGACGCAATGAGCAGTTCTTC. This codes for CSVVRLAGRNEQFF. This chain connects TRBV29-1 to TRBJ2-1, with 11 positions matching TRBD2. V trimming: 6 bases; J trimming: 6 bases; junction bases outside the gene matches: 7. This CDR3 comprises 14 residues. Germline V gene data show CDR1 as SQVTM and CDR2 as ANQGSEA.

This clonotype was counted ten times or more. The chain couples TRBV20-1 to TRBJ1-3; D remains ambiguous. The germline CDR1 and CDR2 sequences are DFQATT and SNEGSKA (reference sequence). Deletions cut 2 bases from V and 4 bases from J, with 9 bases between. This CDR3 has 13 residues. The CDR3 bases are TGCAGTGCTAGAAAAGGGCTCGGAAACACCATATATTTT. Protein sequence: CSARKGLGNTIYF.

This clonotype was counted many times. The CDR3, as DNA: TGTGCCAGCAGTTTAAACAGCGATTACGAGCAGTACTTC. It translates to CASSLNSDYEQYF. J is TRBJ2-7 and V is TRBV12-3 or TRBV12-4; D remains ambiguous. Trimming removed 2 bases from V and 4 bases from J, with 9 bases in between. CDR3 size: 13 residues.

This clonotype came up many times. The chain carries TRBV20-1 and TRBJ1-4, with no clear D. Germline loops: CDR1 DFQATT, CDR2 SNEGSKA (reference sequence). V lost 0 bases and J lost 10, with 12 bases in between. The CDR3 spans 13 residues. The CDR3 is CSARDTGFGKLFF. In DNA form, the CDR3 reads TGCAGTGCTAGAGATACGGGGTTCGGAAAACTGTTTTTT.

This clonotype was detected many times. The chain carries TRBV7-9 and TRBJ1-1; D is uncertain. The CDR3 covers 17 residues. Deletions cut 7 bases from V and 1 base from J, with 22 bases between. CDR1 and CDR2 from the germline V gene are SEHNR and FQNEAQ (reference sequence). The DNA for the CDR3 is TGTGCCAGCACGGCCGATGGTTGGCACCCAGGGAACACTGAAGCTTTCTTT. Amino acids: CASTADGWHPGNTEAFF.

This clonotype was recorded many times. The chain combines TRBV11-2 with TRBJ1-6; 8 bases line up with TRBD1. The V gene end was trimmed by 8 bases and the J gene end by 4 bases; junction bases not matched to a gene: 7. Germline-derived CDR1 and CDR2 are SGHAT and FQNNGV. The CDR3 length is 15 residues. In DNA form, the CDR3 reads TGTGCCAGCGAGCCCGGGACAGGATATAATTCACCCCTCCACTTT. Protein product: CASEPGTGYNSPLHF.

There are many counts of this clonotype. The chain recombines TRBV12-3 or TRBV12-4 with TRBJ2-1; 9 positions agree with TRBD1. The CDR3 loop spans 17 amino acids. J lost 8 bases, V lost 0 bases, and 11 bases had no gene match. This CDR3 is CASSLAHLGTGFYEQFF. CDR3 DNA: TGTGCCAGCAGTTTAGCCCACCTCGGGACAGGGTTTTATGAGCAGTTCTTC.

As regards this clonotype: A much larger clone is a single base away; this may be a read error. This chain uses TRBV20-1 with TRBJ1-2, with D possibly matching TRBD1 (5 bases). The length of the CDR3 is 12 residues. The V gene's germline CDR1 is DFQATT and CDR2 SNEGSKA (reference sequence). The CDR3 DNA reads TGCAGTGCTAGTCGGGGGTGGGATGGCTACCCCTTC. Protein product: CSASRGWDGYPF.

This clonotype was detected ten times or more. This chain uses TRBV4-2 with TRBJ2-3; TRBD2 matches 7 bases. The CDR3 covers 17 residues. J lost 3 bases, V lost 0 bases, and 9 bases had no gene match. Germline CDR1 reads LGHNA; CDR2 reads YNFKEQ. In DNA form, the CDR3 reads TGTGCCAGCAGCCAAGAGGAGGGAGCGGGGCTAACAGATACGCAGTATTTT. It translates to CASSQEEGAGLTDTQYF.

This clonotype was detected many times. The genes are TRBV11-1 and TRBJ2-3, with 8 nucleotides matching TRBD1. The CDR3 length is 16 residues. Germline V gene sequence: CDR1 SGHAT, CDR2 FQDESV (reference sequence). With 6 bases clipped from V and 1 base from J, the junction kept 9 bases outside the gene matches. CDR3 amino acids: CASRPQGAFGTDTQYF. CDR3 nucleotide sequence: TGTGCCAGCAGGCCGCAGGGGGCCTTTGGCACAGATACGCAGTATTTT.

This clonotype was counted many times. The chain is built from TRBV5-1 and TRBJ2-5, with 8 bases that match TRBD2. This CDR3 region has 15 residues. Germline CDR1 and CDR2: SGHRS and YFSETQ. The trim removed 4 bases at V and 1 base at J, leaving 6 bases unmatched. CDR3 residues: CASSPLTSAQETQYF. CDR3 nucleotides: TGCGCCAGCAGCCCCTTGACTAGCGCCCAAGAGACCCAGTACTTC.

This clonotype was observed at least ten times. The chain carries TRBV12-3 or TRBV12-4 and TRBJ2-3, with a tentative D call TRBD1 (6 bases). The CDR3 is 13 amino acids. Trimming cost V 4 bases and J 5 bases, with 10 bases left between them. The CDR3: CASSSPGEDTQYF. CDR3 DNA: TGTGCCAGCAGTTCCCCAGGGGAAGATACGCAGTATTTT.